The 25 T cell receptor beta chains below were found in one sample sequenced in a study of blood T cell repertoires in COVID-19. The assay was immunoSEQ multiplex PCR, and TCRdb's table has in-frame clones only and misses some. The sample comprises about 120,000 clones, just under 90% of which are singletons, and roughly 4.4% rests with the top ten. Sequenced input: peripheral blood. The receptors were gathered from a woman aged 45-65 years with acute or convalescent COVID-19.

This clone came up once. The chain employs TRBV19 and TRBJ2-2, with a weak D call TRBD2 (6 bases). V lost 5 bases and J lost 4, with 20 bases in between. The CDR3 has 17 amino acids. Per the germline V gene, CDR1 is LNHDA and CDR2 is SQIVND (reference sequence). The chain's CDR3 is CASSPPGVAAVTGELFF. CDR3 DNA: TGTGCCAGTAGTCCTCCGGGGGTAGCGGCCGTCACCGGGGAGCTGTTTTTT. Full variable domain (missing parts from reference TRBV19 and TRBJ2-2): DGGITQSPKYLFRKEGQNVTLSCEQNLNHDAMYWYRQDPGQGLRLIYYSQIVNDFQKGDIAEGYSVSREKKESFPLTVTSAQKNPTAFYLCASSPPGVAAVTGELFFGEGSRLTVL.

This rearrangement joins TRBV19 to TRBJ1-5; D possibly corresponds to TRBD1 (6 bases). V was clipped by 7 bases and J by 4 bases, with 17 bases between them. Germline values: CDR1 LNHDA, CDR2 SQIVND (reference sequence). The CDR3 has 15 residues. The CDR3 DNA reads as TGTGCCAGTAATTCCCCGACAGGTGTAAATCAGCCCCAGCATTTT. Protein product: CASNSPTGVNQPQHF.

The V call is TRBV28, the J call TRBJ1-3, with D possibly being TRBD1 (6 bases). From germline, CDR1 is MDHEN and CDR2 SYDVKM. The CDR3 runs to 15 residues. V lost 3 bases, J lost 8 bases, and 17 bases lay in between. CDR3 protein: CASSFPTGKGYTIYF. CDR3 nucleotides: TGTGCCAGCAGTTTCCCCACAGGGAAGGGTTACACCATATATTTT. The variable domain in full, with the rest retrieved from reference TRBV28 and TRBJ1-3, is DVKVTQSSRYLVKRTGEKVFLECVQDMDHENMFWYRQDPGLGLRLIYFSYDVKMKEKGDIPEGYSVSREKKERFSLILESASTNQTSMYLCASSFPTGKGYTIYFGEGSWLTVV.

The chain employs TRBV7-2 and TRBJ1-5; D not certain. Germline-derived CDR1 and CDR2 are SGHTA and FQGNSA. This CDR3 region has 13 residues. V lost 1 base and J 4 bases, leaving 5 bases between the germline ends. The CDR3 nucleotides read TGTGCCAGCAGCTTAGGGAGGAATCAGCCCCAGCATTTT. It specifies CASSLGRNQPQHF.

V is TRBV25-1 and J is TRBJ1-5, with D tentatively TRBD1 (5 bases). The CDR3 has 14 amino acids. The germline gives CDR1 MGHDK, CDR2 SYGVNS. Trimming cost V 1 base and J 6 bases, with 10 bases left between them. The CDR3 DNA is TGTGCCAGCAGTGAATTAGGGGCCGGTCAGCCCCAGCATTTT. This gives the protein CASSELGAGQPQHF.

The rearrangement joins TRBV9 to TRBJ1-1; a possible D gene is TRBD1 (6 bases). The CDR3 sequence is 16 residues long. CDR1 is SGDLS and CDR2 is YYNGEE in the germline V gene. V lost 0 bases to trimming and J lost 0 bases, with 12 bases between them. This CDR3 reads CASSVEQGALNTEAFF. The CDR3 bases are TGTGCCAGCAGCGTAGAACAGGGCGCTCTGAACACTGAAGCTTTCTTT.

V is TRBV6-5 and J is TRBJ1-2; 7 bases agree with TRBD1. The germline V gene has CDR1 MNHEY and CDR2 SVGAGI. This CDR3 spans 13 amino acids. With 7 bases clipped from V and 7 bases from J, the junction kept 9 bases outside the gene matches. The CDR3: CASTKGTVSGYTF. CDR3 sequence (DNA): TGTGCCAGCACCAAGGGGACAGTCAGTGGCTACACCTTC.

V gene TRBV10-3 combines with J gene TRBJ2-7, with TRBD1 matching 7 bases. The CDR3 runs 12 residues. Trimming took 10 bases from V and 2 from J; bases not matched to a gene: 5. Germline V lookup: CDR1 ENHRY, CDR2 SYGVKD. The CDR3 here is CATRDSTYEQYF. The CDR3 coding sequence is TGTGCCACCCGGGACAGTACCTACGAGCAGTACTTC.

The genes are TRBV11-2 and TRBJ2-6; TRBD1 aligns across 10 bases. This CDR3 has 19 residues. In germline, CDR1 is SGHAT, CDR2 FQNNGV. J gave up 0 bases and V 3 bases, and 8 bases lay outside the gene matches. The CDR3, as DNA: TGTGCCAGCAGCTTGGGCTACCGGACAGGGGGCTCTGGGGCCAACGTCCTGACTTTC. Protein product: CASSLGYRTGGSGANVLTF.

The rearrangement uses TRBV6-1 and TRBJ1-3; D call uncertain. This CDR3 comprises 16 residues. The V gene lost 1 base and the J gene lost 1 base, with 11 bases spanning the gap. The germline V gene encodes CDR1 MNHNS and CDR2 SASEGT. In DNA, the CDR3 is TGTGCCAGCAGTGAAGGGCAGGCCATATCTGGAAACACCATATATTTT. It specifies CASSEGQAISGNTIYF.

The chain's CDR3 is CAISVDFLGAAKGTEAFF. As DNA, the CDR3 is TGTGCCATCAGTGTAGACTTCTTGGGGGCCGCGAAAGGGACTGAAGCTTTCTTT. The chain combines TRBV10-3 with TRBJ1-1, with D perhaps matching TRBD1 (6 bases). Germline CDR1 and CDR2: ENHRY and SYGVKD. The CDR3 loop spans 18 amino acids. V lost 4 bases to trimming and J lost 5 bases, with 26 bases between them.

The chain is built from TRBV27 and TRBJ2-7, with a weak D call TRBD1 (6 bases). This CDR3 has 14 amino acids. Germline V gene sequence: CDR1 MNHEY, CDR2 SMNVEV (reference sequence). V shed 6 bases and J shed 4 bases, with 16 bases lying between them. The CDR3 sequence: CASSPRGLIYEQYF. CDR3 bases: TGTGCCAGCAGCCCCAGGGGTTTGATTTACGAGCAGTACTTC.

The V gene is TRBV7-9, the J gene TRBJ1-6; TRBD1 agrees at 9 bases. The germline V gene encodes CDR1 SEHNR and CDR2 FQNEAQ (reference sequence). The CDR3 runs 18 residues. J lost 0 bases, V lost 2 bases, and 5 bases had no gene match. The CDR3 reads CASSLQTGGVSYNSPLHF. The CDR3 DNA sequence: TGTGCCAGCAGCTTACAGACAGGGGGGGTCTCCTATAATTCACCCCTCCACTTT.

The V call is TRBV10-3, the J call TRBJ1-1; D might be TRBD1 (6 bases). CDR3 length: 14 residues. Germline V gene sequence: CDR1 ENHRY, CDR2 SYGVKD. V lost 4 bases and J lost 0, with 9 bases in between. CDR3 nucleotides: TGTGCCATCAGTGCGGACAGTCTGAACACTGAAGCTTTCTTT. Translating it yields CAISADSLNTEAFF.

The chain uses TRBV11-3 and TRBJ2-2; 10 bases match TRBD2. From germline, CDR1 is SGHNT and CDR2 YENEEA. The CDR3 spans 15 residues. V lost 5 bases, J lost 4 bases, and 4 bases stayed unmatched. Here the CDR3 reads CASSPGLAATGELFF. The CDR3 region has the DNA TGTGCCAGCAGCCCCGGACTAGCGGCCACCGGGGAGCTGTTTTTT. The full variable domain, completed using reference TRBV11-3 and TRBJ2-2, is EAGVVQSPRYKIIEKKQPVAFWCNPISGHNTLYWYLQNLGQGPELLIRYENEEAVDDSQLPKDRFSAERLKGVDSTLKIQPAELGDSAVYLCASSPGLAATGELFFGEGSRLTVL.

The V gene is TRBV10-3, the J gene TRBJ1-6; D unclear. The V end lost 3 bases, the J end lost 8 bases, and 14 bases lay between the germline ends. The CDR3 spans 15 residues. Germline values: CDR1 ENHRY, CDR2 SYGVKD. This CDR3 is CAISEQGRADSPLHF. The CDR3 DNA reads as TGTGCCATCAGTGAACAAGGGAGGGCGGATTCACCCCTCCACTTT.

The CDR3 is CASSPGQGNYGYTF. CDR3 sequence (DNA): TGTGCCAGCAGCCCCGGACAGGGGAACTATGGCTACACCTTC. J is TRBJ1-2 and V is TRBV3-1 (or the pseudogene TRBV3-2), with TRBD1 matching over 9 bases. V shed 4 bases, J shed 2 bases, and the junction held 2 bases outside the gene matches. Looked up from germline, CDR1 is LGHDT and CDR2 is YNNKEL (reference sequence). This CDR3 has 14 residues.

The V gene is TRBV4-1, the J gene TRBJ2-5; 7 positions match TRBD2. Germline assignment: CDR1 MGHRA and CDR2 YSYEKL. CDR3 length: 16 residues. V shed 0 bases and J 5 bases; nucleotides not matched to a gene: 9. CDR3 sequence: CASSQDGGTNLETQYF. In nucleotides, the CDR3 is TGCGCCAGCAGCCAAGATGGGGGGACTAATTTGGAGACCCAGTACTTC.

The rearrangement uses TRBV10-3 and TRBJ2-1; D perhaps matches TRBD1 (6 bases). Per the germline V gene, CDR1 is ENHRY and CDR2 is SYGVKD. CDR3 length equals 15 residues. V lost 3 bases and J lost 6, with 15 bases in between. This chain's CDR3 is CAISDGRGNTNEQFF. Written as DNA, the CDR3 is TGTGCCATCAGTGACGGCAGGGGAAATACCAATGAGCAGTTCTTC.

The chain combines TRBV4-1 with TRBJ1-1, with a tentative D call TRBD1 (6 bases). The V gene lost 4 bases and the J gene lost 0 bases, with 33 bases spanning the gap. CDR1 is MGHRA, CDR2 YSYEKL, per germline. CDR3 size: 22 residues. CDR3 bases: TGCGCCAGCAGCCCCCAAGGAAGGGGGAGGGTAAGCAAGAACTTGGTGAACACTGAAGCTTTCTTT. Protein: CASSPQGRGRVSKNLVNTEAFF.

The chain has TRBV10-3 and TRBJ1-1, with D uncertain. Germline-derived CDR1 and CDR2 are ENHRY and SYGVKD. V lost 4 bases and J 3 bases, leaving 12 bases between the germline ends. This CDR3 has 14 residues. CDR3 loop: CAISVQKTYTEAFF. The CDR3 DNA is TGTGCCATCAGTGTTCAGAAGACTTACACTGAAGCTTTCTTT.

The genes are TRBV7-2 and TRBJ2-5, with a possible D match to TRBD1 (5 bases). The CDR3 length is 15 residues. CDR1 is SGHTA and CDR2 is FQGNSA in the germline V gene. Trimming removed 5 bases from V and 0 bases from J, with 13 bases in between. CDR3 residues: CASSLIPGYQETQYF. CDR3 DNA: TGTGCCAGCAGCCTAATACCAGGGTACCAAGAGACCCAGTACTTC.

Points on this clone: The same CDR3 is also encoded by other DNA sequences in this sample. This chain uses TRBV12-3 or TRBV12-4 with TRBJ2-7; unclear D gene. This CDR3 region has 11 residues. Trimming pared 5 bases from V and 3 bases from J, leaving 5 bases between. CDR3 in DNA: TGTGCCAGCAGTCCCGGCTACGAGCAGTACTTC. Amino acid sequence: CASSPGYEQYF.

The V and J genes are TRBV10-3 and TRBJ2-7; TRBD1 matches at 7 bases. The CDR3 totals 14 residues. Germline V lookup: CDR1 ENHRY, CDR2 SYGVKD. V was clipped by 7 bases and J by 6 bases; unmatched bases: 12. CDR3 loop: CAITDRSAGGEQYF. The CDR3 DNA reads TGTGCCATCACTGATCGGTCGGCAGGGGGCGAGCAGTACTTC.

The chain couples TRBV27 to TRBJ2-7; 8 nucleotides match TRBD2. Looked up from germline, CDR1 is MNHEY and CDR2 is SMNVEV (reference sequence). This CDR3 has 13 amino acids. V lost 7 bases to trimming and J lost 1 base; unmatched junction nucleotides: 3. CDR3 sequence: CASTGLGSYEQYF. In DNA form, the CDR3 reads TGTGCCAGCACGGGACTAGGGTCCTACGAGCAGTACTTC.